This is a list of T cell receptor beta chains from one sample in a study of blood T cell repertoires in COVID-19. TCRdb keeps only in-frame clones here, not all; method: immunoSEQ multiplex PCR. The sample gives about 300,000 clones, approximately 89% of which show up once; approximately 1.8% is in the top ten. Source material: peripheral blood. The receptors come from a woman aged 25 to 39 with COVID-19, enrolled during active disease. Both conserved end residues are part of each CDR3. Fields, in order: D gene, V gene, clone size, CDR3 length, J gene, CDR3 protein, CDR3 DNA. The D gene is left open where the match is weak. The listing skips clone size in some rows; elsewhere it reads once, few, many or a size class.

TRBD1,TRBV4-1,-,18,TRBJ2-5,CASSQGTTTGGKGETQYF,TGCGCCAGCAGCCAAGGGACAACTACAGGGGGCAAAGGGGAGACCCAGTACTTC
TRBD2,TRBV30,-,16,TRBJ2-7,CAWSSLLAGGLYEQYF,TGTGCCTGGAGTTCCCTCCTAGCGGGGGGGCTTTACGAGCAGTACTTC
-,TRBV15,-,15,TRBJ2-1,CATSRGRDSYNEQFF,TGTGCCACCAGCAGGGGCCGTGACAGCTACAATGAGCAGTTCTTC
-,TRBV4-1,-,14,TRBJ2-7,CASSQDWASYEQYF,TGCGCCAGCAGCCAAGACTGGGCCTCCTACGAGCAGTACTTC
-,TRBV29-1,-,11,TRBJ2-3,CSVGRGISQYF,TGCAGCGTTGGGCGGGGAATTTCGCAGTATTTT
-,TRBV7-8,few,13,TRBJ2-7,CASSVAGNYEQYF,TGTGCCAGCAGCGTTGCGGGGAACTACGAGCAGTACTTC
TRBD2,TRBV10-1,-,15,TRBJ2-5,CASSLGLAGGGPQYF,TGCGCCAGCAGCCTTGGGCTAGCGGGGGGAGGGCCCCAGTACTTC
TRBD1,TRBV18,-,15,TRBJ1-1,CASSLGQGGNTEAFF,TGTGCCAGCTCACTAGGACAGGGAGGAAACACTGAAGCTTTCTTT
-,TRBV28,-,15,TRBJ2-1,CASSLLRGSYDEQFF,TGTGCCAGCAGTCTCCTCAGGGGTTCTTACGATGAGCAGTTCTTC
TRBD1,TRBV11-3,-,13,TRBJ1-1,CASSLVTGAEAFF,TGTGCCAGCAGCTTAGTAACAGGGGCTGAAGCTTTCTTT
-,TRBV15,once,15,TRBJ1-6,CATSSPSSYNSPLHF,TGTGCCACCAGCAGCCCGAGCTCCTATAATTCACCCCTCCACTTT
TRBD1,TRBV19,-,14,TRBJ1-4,CASSPTGVNEKLFF,TGTGCCAGTAGTCCCACAGGGGTGAATGAAAAACTGTTTTTT
TRBD1,TRBV5-5,once,15,TRBJ1-5,CASSFDPDRGWPQHF,TGTGCCAGCAGCTTTGATCCTGACAGGGGTTGGCCCCAGCATTTT
-,TRBV14,-,13,TRBJ1-2,CASSQDRTISYTF,TGTGCCAGCAGCCAAGATAGAACCATTAGCTACACCTTC
TRBD2,TRBV30,-,17,TRBJ2-7,CAWRGNSGGERLDEQYF,TGTGCCTGGAGAGGGAATAGCGGGGGGGAAAGGCTGGACGAGCAGTACTTC
TRBD2,TRBV5-6,-,15,TRBJ2-1,CASKDWRGAGNEQFF,TGTGCCAGCAAGGACTGGCGGGGGGCGGGGAATGAGCAGTTCTTC
-,TRBV7-9,-,11,TRBJ1-3,CASQGETPIYF,TGTGCCAGTCAAGGAGAAACACCCATATATTTT
TRBD1,TRBV12-3/TRBV12-4,few,13,TRBJ2-2,CASSPDRTGELFF,TGTGCCAGCAGCCCGGACAGGACGGGGGAGCTGTTTTTT
-,TRBV19,-,13,TRBJ1-1,CASSPYQNTEAFF,TGTGCCAGTAGTCCCTATCAGAACACTGAAGCTTTCTTT
TRBD1,TRBV6-2/TRBV6-3,-,16,TRBJ1-2,CASSYQTGTGPYGYTF,TGTGCCAGCAGTTACCAGACCGGGACAGGGCCCTATGGCTACACCTTC
TRBD1,TRBV5-5,-,13,TRBJ1-2,CASSEGQAVGYTF,TGTGCCAGCAGCGAGGGACAGGCGGTTGGCTACACCTTC
-,TRBV19,-,14,TRBJ1-1,CASYPDRMNTEAFF,TGTGCCAGTTACCCCGACAGGATGAACACTGAAGCTTTCTTT
-,TRBV4-2,few,16,TRBJ1-6,CASSPSEGSYNSPLHF,TGTGCCAGCAGCCCGTCCGAGGGCTCCTATAATTCACCCCTCCACTTT
-,TRBV19,once,17,TRBJ1-5,CASRPLGSARSNQPQHF,TGTGCCAGTAGGCCCTTAGGTTCCGCGCGGAGCAATCAGCCCCAGCATTTT
TRBD1,TRBV28,-,16,TRBJ1-5,CASSSGTGASNQPQHF,TGTGCCAGCAGTTCAGGGACAGGGGCCAGCAATCAGCCCCAGCATTTT
TRBD1,TRBV19,-,15,TRBJ1-4,CASTPAGTGYEKLFF,TGTGCCAGTACCCCGGCCGGGACAGGGTACGAAAAACTGTTTTTT
-,TRBV7-2,-,16,TRBJ1-3,CASSFPGDSSGNTIYF,TGTGCCAGCAGCTTCCCCGGGGACTCCTCTGGAAACACCATATATTTT
TRBD1,TRBV11-2,-,14,TRBJ1-3,CASSFLGQGNTIYF,TGTGCCAGCAGCTTTCTGGGACAGGGAAACACCATATATTTT
-,TRBV6-1,-,11,TRBJ1-2,CASSEADGYTF,TGTGCCAGCAGTGAAGCCGATGGCTACACCTTC
-,TRBV13,-,18,TRBJ2-1,CASSPPMRSRSSYNEQFF,TGTGCCAGCAGCCCTCCGATGCGGAGTCGATCCTCCTACAATGAGCAGTTCTTC
-,TRBV28,-,13,TRBJ1-2,CASSTRGKYGYTF,TGTGCCAGCAGTACCAGGGGAAAGTATGGCTACACCTTC
-,TRBV2,-,14,TRBJ1-6,CASSEASFNSPLHF,TGTGCCAGCAGTGAGGCCAGTTTTAATTCACCCCTCCACTTT
-,TRBV7-9,-,15,TRBJ1-6,CASSLEPGLSSPLHF,TGTGCCAGCAGCTTAGAGCCCGGGTTGAGTTCACCCCTCCACTTT
TRBD1,TRBV10-3,-,13,TRBJ2-3,CATSDRGQDTQYF,TGTGCCACCAGCGACAGGGGGCAAGATACGCAGTATTTT
-,TRBV7-2,-,13,TRBJ2-7,CASSRRDTYEQYF,TGTGCCAGCAGCCGTCGGGACACCTACGAGCAGTACTTC
TRBD1,TRBV4-1,once,15,TRBJ1-2,CASSQGQGRNYGYTF,TGCGCCAGCAGCCAGGGACAGGGTAGGAACTATGGCTACACCTTC
-,TRBV3-1/TRBV3-2,-,17,TRBJ1-3,CASSQELGRPSGNTIYF,TGTGCCAGCAGCCAAGAGTTGGGGCGACCTTCTGGAAACACCATATATTTT
TRBD1,TRBV19,-,15,TRBJ2-1,CASSIGQGEIGEQFF,TGTGCCAGTAGTATAGGGCAGGGGGAAATCGGTGAGCAGTTCTTC
-,TRBV7-9,-,12,TRBJ2-3,CASSRGADTQYF,TGTGCCAGCAGCCGGGGTGCAGATACGCAGTATTTT
TRBD2,TRBV5-1,-,16,TRBJ2-1,CASSLPAAGDLGEQFF,TGCGCCAGCAGCCTGCCGGCTGCGGGGGACCTGGGTGAGCAGTTCTTC
TRBD1,TRBV7-8,-,16,TRBJ1-3,CASSFLPGTGGNTIYF,TGTGCCAGCAGCTTCCTCCCCGGGACAGGGGGAAACACCATATATTTT
-,TRBV18,-,12,TRBJ2-5,CASSLLDETQYF,TGTGCCAGCTCCCTACTCGATGAGACCCAGTACTTC
TRBD1,TRBV2,-,15,TRBJ1-5,CASSERGQSNQPQHF,TGTGCCAGCAGTGAAAGGGGACAGAGCAATCAGCCCCAGCATTTT
TRBD1,TRBV6-5,-,13,TRBJ1-2,CASRVQGNYGYTF,TGTGCCAGCAGGGTACAGGGGAACTATGGCTACACCTTC
-,TRBV5-4,-,13,TRBJ1-2,CASSPQGYYGYTF,TGTGCCAGCAGCCCCCAGGGGTATTATGGCTACACCTTC
-,TRBV11-3,-,17,TRBJ2-3,CASSSRPLGQEGDTQYF,TGTGCCAGCAGCTCCCGCCCGCTGGGCCAAGAAGGAGATACGCAGTATTTT
-,TRBV7-2,once,13,TRBJ2-5,CASSLAHRETQYF,TGTGCCAGCAGCTTAGCCCACAGGGAGACCCAGTACTTC
-,TRBV5-6,once,14,TRBJ1-6,CASSLFRGNSPLHF,TGTGCCAGCAGCTTGTTCAGGGGCAATTCACCCCTCCACTTT
TRBD2,TRBV4-2,-,17,TRBJ2-1,CASSQGTSGGRYNEQFF,TGTGCCAGCAGCCAGGGGACTAGCGGGGGTAGGTACAATGAGCAGTTCTTC
TRBD1,TRBV19,-,12,TRBJ2-1,CASSVTGGEQFF,TGTGCCAGTAGTGTAACAGGGGGCGAGCAGTTCTTC